This is a list of T cell receptor beta chains from one sample in a study of T cell repertoires in cytomegalovirus infection. For these TCRs, the target antigens are not known. TCRdb reprocessed the reads via MiXCR and lists one record per CDR3 protein. This table holds a few hundred thousand distinct CDR3 sequences, under 45% found once. The sequences come from cultured PBMCs, collected from culture after CMV antigen stimulation. The receptors were gathered from a human donor in good health (CMV status not recorded). Some clones in this sample may be carry-over from other donors' samples. The CDR3 runs from the conserved cysteine through the conserved F or W. Each record gives: clone size, J gene, V gene, D gene, CDR3 protein, CDR3 DNA. The D gene is left open where the match is weak. Clone size appears in some rows only: once, few, many, or a class for an expanded clone.

NA | TRBJ2-7 | TRBV6-7 | NA | CASSYSDLRGISYEQYF | TGTGCCAGCAGTTACTCCGACCTCAGGGGCATATCGTACGAGCAGTACTTC
NA | TRBJ2-7 | TRBV9 | TRBD2 | CASSPRGPGLAGGYEQYF | TGTGCCAGCAGCCCCAGAGGCCCGGGACTAGCGGGAGGCTACGAGCAGTACTTC
NA | TRBJ2-7 | TRBV19 | NA | CASRPGGPQYEQYF | TGTGCCAGTAGACCCGGGGGACCCCAATACGAGCAGTACTTC
NA | TRBJ1-4 | TRBV7-6 | NA | CASSLGQTPNEKLFF | TGTGCCAGCAGCTTAGGACAGACTCCAAATGAAAAACTGTTTTTT
few | TRBJ1-4 | TRBV10-3 | TRBD1 | CAISESMGQAGEKLFF | TGTGCCATCAGTGAGTCTATGGGACAGGCTGGGGAAAAACTGTTTTTT
NA | TRBJ2-7 | TRBV10-3 | NA | CAITPDSNYEQYF | TGTGCCATCACCCCGGACAGCAACTACGAGCAGTACTTC
NA | TRBJ2-1 | TRBV15 | NA | CATSRGRAGAYNEQFF | TGTGCCACCAGCAGAGGAAGGGCAGGGGCCTACAATGAGCAGTTCTTC
few | TRBJ1-4 | TRBV7-2 | TRBD1 | CASSRQGSNEKLFF | TGTGCCAGCAGCCGACAGGGCTCGAATGAAAAACTGTTTTTT
few | TRBJ2-1 | TRBV7-8 | NA | CASSHRWGALGGQFF | TGTGCCAGCAGCCACCGGTGGGGAGCCTTGGGTGGGCAGTTCTTC
NA | TRBJ1-1 | TRBV25-1 | NA | CASRGGGGLTEAFF | TGTGCCAGCAGAGGTGGCGGGGGGCTTACTGAAGCTTTCTTT
NA | TRBJ2-3 | TRBV7-2 | NA | CASSPDYSTDTQYF | TGTGCCAGCAGCCCGGACTATAGCACAGATACGCAGTATTTT
NA | TRBJ2-3 | TRBV6-6 | TRBD1 | CASLPAGQGPDTQYF | TGTGCCAGCCTTCCTGCGGGACAGGGCCCAGATACGCAGTATTTT
few | TRBJ2-3 | TRBV11-2 | NA | CASRESSTDTQYF | TGTGCCAGCAGAGAGTCTAGCACAGATACGCAGTATTTT
NA | TRBJ2-3 | TRBV11-2 | NA | CASSLTGAEEYF | TGTGCCAGCAGCTTAACCGGGGCAGAGGAGTATTTT
few | TRBJ2-1 | TRBV7-8 | TRBD2 | CASSPTSGRGFSEQFF | TGTGCCAGCAGCCCTACTAGCGGGAGGGGGTTCAGTGAGCAGTTCTTC
NA | TRBJ2-7 | TRBV24-1 | NA | CATSDRPDPYEQYF | TGTGCCACCAGTGACAGACCGGACCCGTACGAGCAGTACTTC
NA | TRBJ2-7 | TRBV27 | TRBD2 | CASSPRGGASYEQYF | TGTGCCAGCAGCCCCCGCGGGGGGGCATCCTACGAGCAGTACTTC
NA | TRBJ1-1 | TRBV5-1 | NA | CASKRIMNTEAFF | TGCGCCAGCAAAAGGATAATGAACACTGAAGCTTTCTTT
few | TRBJ1-6 | TRBV2 | NA | CASSGGYNSPLHF | TGTGCCAGCAGTGGGGGTTATAATTCACCCCTCCACTTT
few | TRBJ2-3 | TRBV5-4 | NA | CASSLAKSAGPDTQYF | TGTGCCAGCAGCTTGGCCAAGTCCGCGGGTCCAGATACGCAGTATTTT
NA | TRBJ2-3 | TRBV14 | TRBD1 | CASSQTSVGQGSPSTDTQYF | TGTGCCAGCAGCCAAACTTCCGTAGGACAGGGATCACCTAGCACAGATACGCAGTATTTT
many | TRBJ1-2 | TRBV7-2 | NA | CASSLNRLNYGYTF | TGTGCCAGCAGCTTAAACAGACTCAACTATGGCTACACCTTC
NA | TRBJ2-3 | TRBV2 | NA | CASRRGGTSTDTQYF | TGTGCCAGCAGGAGGGGGGGGACGAGCACAGATACGCAGTATTTT
few | TRBJ2-1 | TRBV7-6 | TRBD2 | CASSSGTSGGYNEQFF | TGTGCCAGCAGCTCTGGGACTAGCGGGGGTTACAATGAGCAGTTCTTC
NA | TRBJ2-5 | TRBV6-1 | NA | CASSYLVKTQYF | TGTGCCAGCAGTTACCTTGTGAAGACCCAGTACTTC
NA | TRBJ2-1 | TRBV18 | TRBD1 | CASSPREQGVFNEQFF | TGTGCCAGCTCACCCCGGGAACAGGGGGTTTTCAATGAGCAGTTCTTC
many | TRBJ2-2 | TRBV5-4 | NA | CASSLKAKNTGELFF | TGTGCCAGCAGCTTAAAGGCTAAGAACACCGGGGAGCTGTTTTTT
few | TRBJ1-1 | TRBV6-5 | NA | CASSSRGPWNTEAFF | TGTGCCAGCAGTTCCCGTGGACCCTGGAACACTGAAGCTTTCTTT
few | TRBJ1-2 | TRBV7-2 | TRBD1 | CASSPQGKTNYGYTF | TGTGCCAGCAGCCCACAGGGGAAGACTAACTATGGCTACACCTTC
NA | TRBJ1-5 | TRBV7-2 | TRBD1 | CASSLAGDRVGQPQHF | TGTGCCAGCAGCTTAGCCGGGGACAGAGTGGGACAGCCCCAGCATTTT
NA | TRBJ1-2 | TRBV5-1 | TRBD1 | CASSLSGQGLHYGYTF | TGCGCCAGCAGCTTGTCGGGACAGGGGTTGCACTATGGCTACACCTTC
NA | TRBJ2-3 | TRBV7-2 | NA | CASSRQVTDTQYF | TGTGCCAGCAGCCGCCAAGTGACAGATACGCAGTATTTT
NA | TRBJ2-2 | TRBV7-2 | NA | CASSLSGSTGELFF | TGTGCCAGCAGCTTGTCAGGGTCCACCGGGGAGCTGTTTTTT
NA | TRBJ2-3 | TRBV12-3/TRBV12-4 | NA | CASSWGEVDTQYF | TGTGCCAGCAGTTGGGGGGAGGTAGATACGCAGTATTTT
NA | TRBJ2-7 | TRBV28 | NA | CASSTNLEEQYF | TGTGCCAGCAGTACAAACTTGGAGGAGCAGTACTTC
NA | TRBJ2-2 | TRBV19 | TRBD1 | CASSMFGTANTGELFF | TGTGCCAGTAGTATGTTTGGGACAGCCAACACCGGGGAGCTGTTTTTT
NA | TRBJ1-5 | TRBV19 | NA | CASSTLQGSNQPQHF | TGTGCCAGTAGTACCCTACAGGGAAGCAATCAGCCCCAGCATTTT
NA | TRBJ2-7 | TRBV6-6 | NA | CASSYSGGIYEQYF | TGTGCCAGCAGTTACTCCGGAGGGATATACGAGCAGTACTTC
few | TRBJ2-5 | TRBV7-6 | NA | CASSLTRRYQETQYF | TGTGCCAGCAGCTTAACCCGGAGATACCAAGAGACCCAGTACTTC
NA | TRBJ2-3 | TRBV7-6 | NA | CASSADPDTQDF | TGTGCCAGCAGCGCCGACCCGGATACGCAGGATTTT
NA | TRBJ2-5 | TRBV11-2 | TRBD2 | CASSTTQPGAGDETQYF | TGTGCCAGCAGCACTACCCAGCCGGGAGCGGGGGATGAGACCCAGTACTTC
NA | TRBJ2-3 | TRBV10-3 | NA | CALGGLGTDTQYF | TGTGCCCTGGGGGGTTTAGGGACAGATACGCAGTATTTT
NA | TRBJ1-3 | TRBV7-6 | TRBD1 | CASSSRDRATGNTIYF | TGTGCCAGCAGCTCCCGGGACAGGGCAACTGGAAACACCATATATTTT
many | TRBJ1-2 | TRBV7-2 | NA | CASSLAAGGGYTF | TGTGCCAGCAGCTTAGCGGCAGGCGGTGGCTACACCTTC
few | TRBJ2-3 | TRBV7-2 | TRBD2 | CASRPRGGSGEGSTDTQYF | TGTGCCAGCAGGCCCCGGGGAGGTAGCGGGGAGGGCAGCACAGATACGCAGTATTTT
NA | TRBJ1-4 | TRBV2 | NA | CASSEVGGPEKLFF | TGTGCCAGCAGTGAAGTCGGGGGACCTGAAAAACTGTTTTTT
many | TRBJ2-5 | TRBV7-2 | NA | CASSQKNQETQYF | TGTGCCAGCAGCCAAAAAAACCAAGAGACCCAGTACTTC
few | TRBJ2-3 | TRBV7-9 | TRBD2 | CASSLGLAGSDTQYF | TGTGCCAGCAGCCTGGGACTAGCGGGATCGGATACGCAGTATTTT
NA | TRBJ2-5 | TRBV18 | NA | CASSPRTRQETQYF | TGTGCCAGCTCACCACGGACAAGACAAGAGACCCAGTACTTC
NA | TRBJ2-2 | TRBV29-1 | NA | CSVVGRAGELFF | TGCAGCGTTGTCGGTAGAGCCGGGGAGCTGTTTTTT
few | TRBJ2-7 | TRBV15 | NA | CATSSGTGYEQYF | TGTGCCACCAGCAGCGGAACTGGCTACGAGCAGTACTTC
NA | TRBJ1-2 | TRBV27 | NA | CASSLSPRAGHYGYTF | TGTGCCAGCAGTTTATCCCCCCGGGCAGGCCACTATGGCTACACCTTC